This T cell receptor (beta chain) stems from a study of T cell changes during pregnancy in multiple sclerosis. The CDR3 consists of 15 residues. The V gene's germline CDR1 is MNHEY and CDR2 SVGAGI. The V gene end was trimmed by 2 bases and the J gene end by 4 bases; junction bases not matched to a gene: 6. Assay: immunoSEQ multiplex PCR; the TCRdb copy retains only in-frame clones and omits some. The sample records 35,000 to 50,000 clones, about nine tenths being singletons. The material sequenced was peripheral blood, taken in the second trimester of pregnancy. The V and J genes are TRBV6-5 and TRBJ1-2; 8 bases map to TRBD1. This receptor was identified in a female donor in good health, enrolled as a control in a pregnancy study. The DNA for the CDR3 is TGTGCCAGCAGTTACGGACAGGGAGGGGGCTATGGCTACACCTTC. Its translation is CASSYGQGGGYGYTF.